The entry that follows covers one T cell receptor beta chain sequence. The CDR3 runs to 15 residues. Germline V lookup: CDR1 SGHTA, CDR2 FQGNSA. V shed 1 base and J shed 0 bases, with 9 bases lying between them. This sample is drawn from a study of T cell responses to AZD1222 COVID-19 vaccine. The data were produced by immunoSEQ multiplex PCR, yet TCRdb's version contains in-frame clones alone and is incomplete. The sample has nearly 110,000 clones; roughly 91% are singletons. This TCR was recovered from an adult who received the AZD1222 COVID-19 vaccine. The genes are TRBV7-2 and TRBJ1-1; tentative D call: TRBD1 (5 bases). Specimen: peripheral blood, collected 28 days after the second AZD1222 dose. CDR3 nucleotide sequence: TGTGCCAGCAGCTTAGAGCCGGGGGTGAACACTGAAGCTTTCTTT. Its protein product is CASSLEPGVNTEAFF.